This T cell receptor (beta chain) was sequenced in a study of graft-versus-host responses after intestinal transplantation. At the level of the study: All of the recipients had induction that used anti-thymocyte globulin, then tacrolimus and steroids for approximately 3 years. Study outcomes and limitations: Within the allografts of patients who had graft-donor T cell macrochimerism, graft-versus-host to host-versus-graft clonal ratios were high. Maximum circulating GvH clone levels tracked with early post-transplant HvG decreases.

The assay was immunoSEQ multiplex PCR, and TCRdb's table has in-frame clones only and misses some. The sample yields around 100,000 clones, roughly 93% seen once. Notes on this clone: Its antigen is undetermined.

The CDR3 totals 14 residues. V gave up 0 bases and J gave up 2 bases, with 7 bases separating them. Germline-derived CDR1 and CDR2 are SGHVS and FNYEAQ. The sequences come from unstimulated CD8+ T cells sorted from spleen or lymph node cells, collected before intestinal transplant. This receptor was obtained from a human donor who received an intestinal transplant. This chain links TRBV7-6 with TRBJ2-5, with D possibly being TRBD1 or TRBD2 (5 bases each). In DNA, the CDR3 is TGTGCCAGCAGCTTAGCGGGGGAGCAAGAGACCCAGTACTTC. It encodes CASSLAGEQETQYF.